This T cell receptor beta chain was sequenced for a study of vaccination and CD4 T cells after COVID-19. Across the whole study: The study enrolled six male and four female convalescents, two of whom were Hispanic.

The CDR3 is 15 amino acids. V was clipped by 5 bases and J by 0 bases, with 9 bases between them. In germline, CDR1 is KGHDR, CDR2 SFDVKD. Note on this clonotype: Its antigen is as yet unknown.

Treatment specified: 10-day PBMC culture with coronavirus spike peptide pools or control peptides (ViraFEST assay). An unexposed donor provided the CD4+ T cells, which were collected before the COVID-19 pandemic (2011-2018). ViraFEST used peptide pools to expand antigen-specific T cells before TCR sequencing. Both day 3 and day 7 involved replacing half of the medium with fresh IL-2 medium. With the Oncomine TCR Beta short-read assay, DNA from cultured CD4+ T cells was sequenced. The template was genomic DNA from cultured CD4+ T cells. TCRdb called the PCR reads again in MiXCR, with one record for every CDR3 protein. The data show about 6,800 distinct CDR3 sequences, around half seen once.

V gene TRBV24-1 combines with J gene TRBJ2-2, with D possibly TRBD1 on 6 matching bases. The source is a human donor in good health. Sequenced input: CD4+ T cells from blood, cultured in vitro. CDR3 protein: CATSGTETNTGELFF. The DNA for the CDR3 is TGTGCCACCAGTGGGACAGAAACGAACACCGGGGAGCTGTTTTTT.